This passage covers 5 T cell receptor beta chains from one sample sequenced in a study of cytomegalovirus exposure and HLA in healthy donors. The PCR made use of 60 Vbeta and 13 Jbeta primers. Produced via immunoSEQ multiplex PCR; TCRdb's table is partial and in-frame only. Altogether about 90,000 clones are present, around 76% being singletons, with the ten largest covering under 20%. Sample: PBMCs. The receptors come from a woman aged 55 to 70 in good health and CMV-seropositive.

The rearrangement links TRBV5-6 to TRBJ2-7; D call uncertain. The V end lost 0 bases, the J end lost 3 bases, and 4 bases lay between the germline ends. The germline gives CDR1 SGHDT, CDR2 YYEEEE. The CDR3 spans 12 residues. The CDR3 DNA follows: TGTGCCAGCAGCTTGGTCGGCTACGAGCAGTACTTC. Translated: CASSLVGYEQYF.

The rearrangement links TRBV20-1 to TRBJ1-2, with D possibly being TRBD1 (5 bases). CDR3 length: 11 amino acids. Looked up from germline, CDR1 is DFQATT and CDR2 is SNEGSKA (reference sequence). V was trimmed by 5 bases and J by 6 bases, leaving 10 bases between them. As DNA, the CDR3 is TGCAGTGCTCCGGGGGGGGATGGCTACACCTTC. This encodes CSAPGGDGYTF.

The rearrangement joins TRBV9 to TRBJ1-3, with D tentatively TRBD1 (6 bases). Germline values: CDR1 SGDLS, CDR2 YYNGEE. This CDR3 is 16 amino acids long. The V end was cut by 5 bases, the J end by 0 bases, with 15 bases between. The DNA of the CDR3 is TGTGCCAGCAGTCATGCAACAGGGTACTCTGGAAACACCATATATTTT. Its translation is CASSHATGYSGNTIYF.

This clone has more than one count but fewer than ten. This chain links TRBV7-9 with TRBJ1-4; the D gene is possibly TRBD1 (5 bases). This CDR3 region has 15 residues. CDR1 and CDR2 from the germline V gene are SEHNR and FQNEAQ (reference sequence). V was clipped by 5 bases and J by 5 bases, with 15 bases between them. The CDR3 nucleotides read TGTGCCAGCAGCATCCGACAGTCCCAAAATGAAAAACTGTTTTTT. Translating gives CASSIRQSQNEKLFF.

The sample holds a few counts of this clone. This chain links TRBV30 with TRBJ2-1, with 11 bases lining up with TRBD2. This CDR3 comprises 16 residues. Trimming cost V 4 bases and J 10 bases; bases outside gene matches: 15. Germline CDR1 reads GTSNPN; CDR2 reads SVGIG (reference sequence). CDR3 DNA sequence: TGTGCCTGGACTGGACTAGCGGGTGGCAGGTTCGTGGAGCAGTTCTTC. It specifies CAWTGLAGGRFVEQFF.